Below are 15 T cell receptor beta chains sequenced from a single sample in a study of vaccination effects on CD4 cells after COVID-19. These receptors' antigens are unknown. CD4+ T cells specific for antigen were expanded with viral peptide pools by the ViraFEST assay before sequencing. Cells that had been cultured for 10 days were the source of isolated CD4+ T cells. Recipients of the vaccine had no prior SARS-CoV-2 infection and negative nucleocapsid antibodies. Profiled with immunoSEQ multiplex PCR; TCRdb holds only in-frame clones, not every one. The sample shows some 65,000 clones, around 69% of them seen only once. This sample comprised CD4+ T cells from PBMCs cultured with HCoV-NL63 spike peptides, obtained before COVID-19 vaccination. These receptors were taken from a human donor who received a COVID-19 vaccine.

This chain joins TRBV4-1 and TRBJ2-7; weak D call: TRBD1 (6 bases). Germline values: CDR1 MGHRA, CDR2 YSYEKL. This CDR3 contains 14 residues. Trimming pared 7 bases from V and 3 bases from J, leaving 16 bases between. DNA of the CDR3: TGCGCCAGCAACACTCCGGGACACTACTACGAGCAGTACGTC. Residues: CASNTPGHYYEQYV.

CDR3 residues: CASSPVAANTEAFF. CDR3 coding DNA: TGTGCCAGCTCACCAGTGGCAGCGAACACTGAAGCTTTCTTT. The genes are TRBV18 and TRBJ1-1; no clear D. V lost 2 bases and J 1 base, leaving 8 bases between the germline ends. The CDR3 sequence is 14 residues long. CDR1 KGHSH and CDR2 LQKENI come from the germline V gene. Variable domain in full (rest from reference TRBV18 and TRBJ1-1): NAGVMQNPRHLVRRRGQEARLRCSPMKGHSHVYWYRQLPEEGLKFMVYLQKENIIDESGMPKERFSAEFPKEGPSILRIQQVVRGDSAAYFCASSPVAANTEAFFGQGTRLTVV.

This rearrangement joins TRBV19 to TRBJ1-6, with 11 bases matching TRBD1. The V gene end was trimmed by 5 bases and the J gene end by 7 bases; junction bases not matched to a gene: 4. This CDR3 contains 15 residues. Germline CDR1 reads LNHDA; CDR2 reads SQIVND (reference sequence). This chain's CDR3 is CASSAGTGGNSPLHF. As DNA, the CDR3 is TGTGCCAGTAGTGCGGGGACAGGGGGAAATTCACCCCTCCACTTT.

The CDR3 is CASSRQFGYTF. The CDR3 bases are TGTGCCAGCAGCCGACAGTTTGGCTACACCTTC. The V call is TRBV6-6, the J call TRBJ1-2; D is possibly TRBD1 (5 bases). This CDR3 is built from 11 residues. Germline CDR1 MNHNY, CDR2 SVGAGI (reference sequence). The ends were cut back, 6 bases at V and 7 bases at J, with 9 bases in the middle.

The rearrangement joins TRBV7-8 to TRBJ1-1; TRBD1 might be the D (5 bases). The V gene lost 3 bases and the J gene lost 2 bases, with 13 bases spanning the gap. Germline V CDR1 and CDR2: SGHVS, FQNEAQ. This CDR3 contains 15 residues. CDR3 in amino acids: CASSLFGTGNTEAFF. In DNA, the CDR3 is TGTGCCAGCAGCTTGTTTGGTACAGGAAACACTGAAGCTTTCTTT.

The sample holds a few counts of this clone. This chain links TRBV19 with TRBJ1-5, with 11 bases that match TRBD1. With V trimmed by 6 bases and J by 7 bases, 2 bases remained unmatched. The CDR3 contains 13 residues. Germline V gene sequence: CDR1 LNHDA, CDR2 SQIVND (reference sequence). In DNA, the CDR3 is TGTGCCAGTAGCGGACAGGGGGCACAGCCCCAGCATTTT. Its protein product is CASSGQGAQPQHF.

The J gene is TRBJ1-2, the V gene TRBV28; a weak D match, TRBD1 (6 bases). Trimming left V 1 base short and J 10 bases short, with 22 bases between. CDR3 length: 16 residues. Per the germline V gene, CDR1 is MDHEN and CDR2 is SYDVKM. The CDR3 region has the DNA TGTGCCAGCAGTTTATTAAGACAGGTGATCCTAGGTGACTACACCTTC. Translated: CASSLLRQVILGDYTF.

The V and J genes are TRBV5-1 and TRBJ2-2; possibly TRBD2 for D (5 bases). CDR1 is SGHRS, CDR2 YFSETQ, per germline. Between the trimmed V and J ends, which lost 3 bases and 6 bases, there was a span of 18 bases. The CDR3 is 16 amino acids. CDR3 in amino acids: CASSSTFRGSAGELFF. The CDR3 DNA follows: TGCGCCAGCAGCTCGACATTTCGGGGATCAGCCGGGGAGCTGTTTTTT.

The V call is TRBV7-2, the J call TRBJ1-5; 8 nucleotides match TRBD1. V dropped 1 base and J dropped 7; count of bases not matched to a gene: 3. Germline V lookup: CDR1 SGHTA, CDR2 FQGNSA. The CDR3 extends over 14 amino acids. The chain's CDR3 is CASSLGQGIQPQHF. Here the CDR3 DNA reads TGTGCCAGCAGCTTAGGACAGGGGATCCAGCCCCAGCATTTT.

Only a few counts were recorded for this clone. The rearrangement links TRBV9 to TRBJ2-5; 7 bases match TRBD2. V shed 0 bases, J shed 7 bases, and the junction held 12 bases outside the gene matches. Germline V lookup: CDR1 SGDLS, CDR2 YYNGEE. The CDR3 spans 16 residues. The chain's CDR3 is CASSVVAGVDVGTQYF. The CDR3 DNA reads TGTGCCAGCAGCGTAGTTGCGGGGGTAGATGTTGGGACCCAGTACTTC.

This clone was seen just once. The chain links TRBV5-6 to TRBJ1-1; the D gene is possibly TRBD1 (6 bases). The CDR3 is 14 amino acids. The germline V and J ends were trimmed by 5 bases and 4 bases, with 15 bases remaining between them. Germline loops: CDR1 SGHDT, CDR2 YYEEEE. CDR3 DNA sequence: TGTGCCAGCAGTCTACAGGGATGGCGCACTGAAGCTTTCTTT. This translates into CASSLQGWRTEAFF.

The CDR3 bases are TGTGCTAGTGGTTTCCGGGAAGCAAACACCATATATTTT. Translating it yields CASGFREANTIYF. The chain combines TRBV12-5 with TRBJ1-3; D is ambiguous. Germline V gene sequence: CDR1 LGHNT, CDR2 FRNRAP. With 3 bases removed from V and 6 bases from J, the gap between germline ends came to 9 bases. The CDR3 contains 13 residues.

This sequence joins TRBV6-5 and TRBJ2-1, with a weak D call TRBD2 (5 bases). CDR3 length: 13 amino acids. The V end lost 7 bases, the J end lost 7 bases, and 14 bases lay between the germline ends. Germline V gene data show CDR1 as MNHEY and CDR2 as SVGAGI. This CDR3 is CASTNPGRNEQFF. CDR3 nucleotides: TGTGCCAGCACCAACCCGGGGAGAAATGAGCAGTTCTTC.

The rearrangement links TRBV2 to TRBJ1-2; D unclear. Germline V CDR1 and CDR2: SNHLY, FYNNEI. The CDR3 is made up of 15 amino acids. Trimming removed 9 bases at V and 7 bases at J, with 24 bases between. The CDR3 loop reads CARRIIGRPTLGYTF. The CDR3 DNA is TGTGCCAGACGCATAATCGGAAGACCAACTCTTGGCTACACCTTC.

The chain employs TRBV2 and TRBJ1-1, with D unresolved. Germline V lookup: CDR1 SNHLY, CDR2 FYNNEI. This CDR3 region has 12 residues. Between the trimmed V and J ends, which lost 8 bases and 1 base, there was a span of 8 bases. CDR3 region: CASQTGNTEAFF. CDR3 in DNA: TGTGCCAGCCAAACGGGGAACACTGAAGCTTTCTTT.